The 19 T cell receptor beta chains below were found in one sample sequenced in a study of spatial heterogeneity in lung cancer. Study conclusions and caveats: It was found that expanded intratumoral alpha and beta TCR counts tracked tumor mutation counts.

These receptors have no known antigen. Time point indicated: sample taken at primary tumor resection. TCRdb fed the 5' RACE reads into MiXCR, producing one record per CDR3 protein. Of about 13,000 distinct CDR3 sequences in the sample, 4.5% to 5.5% are singletons; the top ten hold about 25%. The source material was lung tumor tissue, sampled at surgery. These receptors were taken from a male donor with early-stage non-small cell lung cancer.

This clonotype was counted many times. Since it is a stray read in a library aimed at alpha chains, this beta chain has a size that is not meaningful. The chain combines TRBV7-9 with TRBJ1-2; 7 nucleotides line up with TRBD1. This CDR3 is built from 15 residues. CDR1 is SEHNR and CDR2 is FQNEAQ in the germline V gene (reference sequence). The ends lost 5 bases at V and 3 bases at J; junction bases unmatched: 9. The CDR3: CASSRPTGAHYGYTF. In DNA form, the CDR3 reads TGTGCCAGCAGCCGTCCAACAGGGGCGCACTATGGCTACACCTTC.

This clonotype was seen many times. As an off-target read in a library built for alpha chains, this beta chain has a frequency of little significance. V usage is TRBV7-2 and J usage is TRBJ1-2; 8 bases are shared with TRBD1. CDR1 SGHTA and CDR2 FQGNSA come from the germline V gene. The CDR3 consists of 19 residues. With V trimmed by 2 bases and J by 1 base, 15 bases remained unmatched. CDR3 DNA: TGTGCCAGCAGCTTAAGCCCCGCTTTGGCAGGGGGCTTTAACTATGGCTACACCTTC. Translated, it gives CASSLSPALAGGFNYGYTF.

This clonotype was detected ten times or more. For a library built for alpha chains, this beta chain is a stray read; little rests on its size. This chain joins TRBV7-6 and TRBJ1-1; TRBD1 might be the D (5 bases). The CDR3 covers 13 residues. The ends were cut back, 0 bases at V and 7 bases at J, with 9 bases in the middle. The germline CDR1 and CDR2 sequences are SGHVS and FNYEAQ. The CDR3 here is CASSLAGTYEAFF. The CDR3 coding sequence is TGTGCCAGCAGCTTAGCCGGGACTTATGAAGCTTTCTTT.

Comment on this clonotype: This beta chain is an unintended read in a library built for alpha chains; its size means little. The genes are TRBV9 and TRBJ2-1; D tentatively reads TRBD1 or TRBD2 (5 bases each). There are 18 residues in the CDR3. V gave up 1 base and J gave up 2 bases, with 19 bases separating them. CDR1 is SGDLS, CDR2 YYNGEE, per germline. The CDR3: CASSVTKWGTATYNEQFF. The CDR3 DNA is TGTGCCAGCAGCGTAACTAAGTGGGGGACCGCAACCTACAATGAGCAGTTCTTC.

There are many counts of this clonotype. This beta chain is an off-target read within a library intended for alpha chains, so its frequency means little. This chain joins TRBV4-3 and TRBJ2-1; D might be TRBD1 or TRBD2, each matching 5 bases. CDR1 is LGHNA, CDR2 YSLEER, per germline. This CDR3 is built from 14 residues. Trimming took 3 bases from V and 6 from J, leaving 12 bases between them. The CDR3 protein is CASSHRDRLNEQFF. CDR3 coding DNA: TGCGCCAGCAGCCATCGGGACCGACTCAATGAGCAGTTCTTC.

At least ten counts were recorded for this clonotype. This beta chain is an unintended read in a library built for alpha chains; its size means little. The J gene is TRBJ1-5, the V gene TRBV19; TRBD1 matches at 8 bases. The V segment lost 3 bases and the J segment 7 bases; nucleotides outside the gene matches: 11. This CDR3 is 16 amino acids long. Germline V lookup: CDR1 LNHDA, CDR2 SQIVND (reference sequence). The CDR3 loop is CASSIPLGGTGQPQHF. The CDR3, as DNA: TGTGCCAGTAGTATCCCATTGGGGGGGACAGGCCAGCCCCAGCATTTT.

This clonotype is medium-sized within its sample. This beta chain came through as a stray read in a library set up for alpha chains, and its size says little. V usage is TRBV27 and J usage is TRBJ2-5, with D unclear. The CDR3 is 12 residues long. Germline V CDR1 and CDR2: MNHEY, SMNVEV (reference sequence). V gave up 4 bases and J gave up 1 base, with 4 bases separating them. DNA for the CDR3: TGTGCCAGCAGTTACCGCCAAGAGACCCAGTACTTC. This translates into CASSYRQETQYF.

As concerns this clonotype: Within a library made for alpha chains, this beta chain is off target, and its count is uninformative. The chain joins TRBV20-1 to TRBJ1-5; tentatively, D is TRBD1 (5 bases). Trimming removed 3 bases from V and 1 base from J, with 16 bases in between. Germline lookup yields CDR1 DFQATT and CDR2 SNEGSKA (reference sequence). The CDR3 spans 16 residues. In DNA, the CDR3 is TGCAGTGCTAGTTCCCCAGGACATCCCAGCAATCAGCCCCAGCATTTT. Its protein product is CSASSPGHPSNQPQHF.

This clonotype was seen repeatedly, ten times or more. This beta chain is an unintended read in a library built for alpha chains; its size means little. V and J are TRBV7-2 and TRBJ1-4, with D perhaps TRBD1 (5 bases). The CDR3 contains 14 residues. Germline assignment: CDR1 SGHTA and CDR2 FQGNSA. V dropped 5 bases and J dropped 8 bases, with 15 bases sitting between them. CDR3 sequence: CASSAGNWGEKLFF. The CDR3 DNA is TGTGCCAGCAGCGCAGGGAATTGGGGGGAAAAACTGTTTTTT.

This clonotype was seen a handful of times. The library was built for alpha chains, so this beta chain is an off-target read and its size means little. The chain recombines TRBV7-9 with TRBJ2-5; no clear D gene. The CDR3 has 14 residues. The germline V gene encodes CDR1 SEHNR and CDR2 FQNEAQ (reference sequence). V was pared by 5 bases and J by 1 base, with 11 bases between. The CDR3: CASSLAGFQETQYF. In DNA form, the CDR3 reads TGTGCCAGCAGCCTCGCTGGGTTCCAAGAGACCCAGTACTTC.

At least ten counts were recorded for this clonotype. This beta chain is a stray sequence in a library constructed for alpha chains; its clone size is not meaningful. This chain links TRBV5-1 with TRBJ2-2; D is unclear. This CDR3 spans 15 amino acids. V was trimmed by 0 bases and J by 5 bases, leaving 11 bases between them. Germline CDR1 is SGHRS and CDR2 is YFSETQ. CDR3 bases: TGCGCCAGCAGCTTGGCCGTAGACGGTACCGGGGAGCTGTTTTTT. It encodes CASSLAVDGTGELFF.

This clonotype was detected ten times or more. Because this beta chain is a stray read in a library intended to capture alpha chains, its abundance should not be given much weight. The chain recombines TRBV5-1 with TRBJ1-6; TRBD1 might be the D (5 bases). Germline assignment: CDR1 SGHRS and CDR2 YFSETQ. V shed 1 base and J shed 7 bases, with 15 bases lying between them. This CDR3 region has 16 residues. CDR3: CASSLYSGHRNSPLHF. CDR3 coding DNA: TGCGCCAGCAGCTTGTATAGTGGACATAGGAATTCACCCCTCCACTTT.

This clonotype came up many times. The library was prepared for alpha chains; this beta chain is a stray read, so its frequency means little. The V call is TRBV4-2, the J call TRBJ2-1; 11 nucleotides line up with TRBD2. Germline-derived CDR1 and CDR2 are LGHNA and YNFKEQ. CDR3 length: 16 residues. J was trimmed by 3 bases and V by 4 bases; bases with no gene match: 5. DNA for the CDR3: TGTGCCAGCAGCCTTACCGGGACTAGCGGCTACAATGAGCAGTTCTTC. This sequence encodes CASSLTGTSGYNEQFF.

This clonotype showed up many times. Found in a library prepared for alpha chains, this beta chain is an off-target read, and its abundance has little meaning. DNA for the CDR3: TGTGCCAGCAGCTTAGCGAGAGGGACCAGTTATGGCTACACCTTC. It codes for CASSLARGTSYGYTF. This sequence joins TRBV7-8 and TRBJ1-2; perhaps TRBD1 as D (5 bases). The CDR3 is made up of 15 amino acids. V was trimmed by 0 bases and J by 5 bases, leaving 13 bases between them. The germline CDR1 and CDR2 sequences are SGHVS and FQNEAQ.

This clonotype was detected many times. Found in a library prepared for alpha chains, this beta chain is an off-target read, and its abundance has little meaning. The V gene is TRBV2, the J gene TRBJ2-7, with TRBD2 as a possible D gene (5 bases). Trimming stripped 8 bases from V and 6 bases from J, with 17 bases between. The length of the CDR3 is 13 residues. Germline CDR1 SNHLY, CDR2 FYNNEI. The CDR3 DNA reads TGTGCCAGCGTTAAGGACTCCACTGGCGAGCAGTACTTC. This encodes CASVKDSTGEQYF.

This clonotype was seen a handful of times. Found in a library prepared for alpha chains, this beta chain is an off-target read, and its abundance has little meaning. This rearrangement joins TRBV3-1 to TRBJ2-1; D remains unclear. The CDR3 extends over 15 amino acids. The V end lost 4 bases, the J end lost 8 bases, and 18 bases lay between the germline ends. CDR1 and CDR2 (germline): LGHDT, YNNKEL (reference sequence). CDR3 nucleotide sequence: TGTGCCAGCAGCCTTGTTGGGCCCGGTGGGGATGAGCAGTTCTTC. This encodes CASSLVGPGGDEQFF.

This clonotype was seen ten or more times. A library prepared for alpha chains yielded this beta chain as an off-target read; its size is of little meaning. This sequence joins TRBV20-1 and TRBJ1-2; no clear D. The CDR3 is 13 amino acids. Trimming took off 3 bases at V and 4 bases at J, with 12 bases between the two ends. Germline CDR1 is DFQATT and CDR2 is SNEGSKA (reference sequence). The CDR3 loop is CSARVKVGYGYTF. DNA for the CDR3: TGCAGTGCTAGGGTTAAGGTGGGCTATGGCTACACCTTC.

This clonotype was counted many times. In a library made to pick up alpha chains, this beta chain is a stray read with a size that means little. The chain employs TRBV2 and TRBJ2-2; D is unresolved. Between the trimmed V and J ends, which lost 8 bases and 0 bases, there was a span of 16 bases. Germline CDR1 SNHLY, CDR2 FYNNEI. CDR3 length: 16 residues. CDR3 sequence: CASRWRRNPNTGELFF. In nucleotides, the CDR3 is TGTGCCAGCCGCTGGAGACGCAACCCGAACACCGGGGAGCTGTTTTTT. Full variable domain (outside the CDR3, taken from reference TRBV2 and TRBJ2-2): EPEVTQTPSHQVTQMGQEVILRCVPISNHLYFYWYRQILGQKVEFLVSFYNNEISEKSEIFDDQFSVERPDGSNFTLKIRSTKLEDSAMYFCASRWRRNPNTGELFFGEGSRLTVL.

Turning to this clonotype: This beta chain appears as a stray read in a library generated for alpha chains; its size is not informative. DNA of the CDR3: TGCAGTGCTATTTACCGGGACAGGGAACCCCTCCACTTT. Its translation: CSAIYRDREPLHF. This rearrangement joins TRBV20-1 to TRBJ1-6; 9 nucleotides line up with TRBD1. This CDR3 has 13 residues. Per germline, CDR1 DFQATT and CDR2 SNEGSKA (reference sequence). Losses at the gene ends were 4 bases for V and 12 bases for J; bases not matched to a gene: 7.